One and the same sample provided the 15 T cell receptor beta chains below, sequenced in a study of radiotherapy plus CTLA-4 blockade in lung cancer. Sequencing was performed with immunoSEQ multiplex PCR; in TCRdb, only in-frame clones are kept and a portion is missing. Of approximately 110,000 clones listed, around 84% are singletons. The sample was peripheral blood, taken from a patient treated with radiotherapy plus ipilimumab. The receptors here all came from a human donor with non-small cell lung cancer that progressed on radiotherapy plus ipilimumab. Some clones in this sample may be carry-over from other donors' samples.

The rearrangement uses TRBV4-3 and TRBJ2-1; TRBD1 might be the D (5 bases). The germline V gene encodes CDR1 LGHNA and CDR2 YSLEER. Deletions cut 1 base from V and 8 bases from J, with 27 bases between. CDR3 length: 19 amino acids. CDR3 in DNA: TGCGCCAGCAGCCAAGGGATTTTGTGGAGACAGAACGCCTCCCATGAGCAGTTCTTC. Protein sequence: CASSQGILWRQNASHEQFF.

This chain joins TRBV5-6 and TRBJ2-1; 8 bases map to TRBD1. Unmatched junction bases numbered 12, after V lost 4 bases and J lost 0 bases. Germline V gene sequence: CDR1 SGHDT, CDR2 YYEEEE. This CDR3 is built from 18 residues. CDR3 sequence reads: CASSEDRVYGSSYNEQFF. CDR3 nucleotides: TGTGCCAGCAGCGAGGACAGGGTATACGGTAGCTCCTACAATGAGCAGTTCTTC.

This clone is a singleton in its sample. The V call is TRBV6-1, the J call TRBJ2-1; the match to TRBD2 covers 7 bases. The CDR3 loop spans 13 amino acids. With 6 bases clipped from V and 7 bases from J, the junction kept 6 bases outside the gene matches. Germline CDR1 and CDR2: MNHNS and SASEGT. The CDR3 DNA is TGTGCCAGCAGGGGGGACTATGTGAATGAGCAGTTCTTC. Protein sequence: CASRGDYVNEQFF.

The gene calls are TRBV29-1 and TRBJ2-2, with D perhaps TRBD1 or TRBD2 (6 bases each). Per the germline V gene, CDR1 is SQVTM and CDR2 is ANQGSEA. V was clipped by 4 bases and J by 4 bases, with 13 bases between them. CDR3 length: 14 residues. This CDR3 is CSVVRGPGTGELFF. The CDR3 region has the DNA TGCAGCGTTGTACGGGGGCCGGGCACCGGGGAGCTGTTTTTT.

The chain is built from TRBV7-8 and TRBJ1-1; possibly TRBD1 for D (6 bases). The V gene's germline CDR1 is SGHVS and CDR2 FQNEAQ. V was clipped by 7 bases and J by 4 bases, with 16 bases between them. CDR3 length equals 14 residues. For the CDR3, the DNA is TGTGCCAGCACTCGGGGGGGGCTTTCCACTGAAGCTTTCTTT. Translating gives CASTRGGLSTEAFF. The full variable domain, completed using reference TRBV7-8 and TRBJ1-1, is GAGVSQSPRYKVAKRGQDVALRCDPISGHVSLFWYQQALGQGPEFLTYFQNEAQLDKSGLPSDRFFAERPEGSVSTLKIQRTQQEDSAVYLCASTRGGLSTEAFFGQGTRLTVV.

This clone was counted ten times or more. The J gene is TRBJ1-4, the V gene TRBV9; D may be TRBD1 (5 bases). Per the germline V gene, CDR1 is SGDLS and CDR2 is YYNGEE. Trimming pared 4 bases from V and 7 bases from J, leaving 8 bases between. CDR3 size: 12 residues. The CDR3 sequence is CASSFGGEKLFF. The DNA of the CDR3 is TGTGCCAGCAGCTTCGGGGGTGAAAAACTGTTTTTT.

V and J are TRBV19 and TRBJ2-2; D is tentatively TRBD1 or TRBD2 (5 bases each). Trimming took off 7 bases at V and 1 base at J, with 16 bases between the two ends. Germline CDR1 and CDR2: LNHDA and SQIVND (reference sequence). The CDR3 consists of 16 residues. The chain's CDR3 is CASIPTGTENTGELFF. In DNA form, the CDR3 reads TGTGCCAGTATTCCAACCGGGACGGAGAACACCGGGGAGCTGTTTTTT.

In this sample, this clone turned up once. The V and J genes are TRBV28 and TRBJ2-6; D not resolved. The CDR3 runs 15 residues. V dropped 4 bases and J dropped 0 bases, with 7 bases sitting between them. Germline CDR1 and CDR2: MDHEN and SYDVKM. The CDR3 sequence is CASSYSNSGANVLTF. The CDR3 bases are TGTGCCAGCAGTTATTCAAACTCTGGGGCCAACGTCCTGACTTTC.

The genes are TRBV2 and TRBJ2-7, with 8 nucleotides matching TRBD1. V lost 5 bases to trimming and J lost 6 bases; unmatched junction nucleotides: 6. The CDR3 consists of 13 residues. Per the germline V gene, CDR1 is SNHLY and CDR2 is FYNNEI. The CDR3 nucleotides read TGTGCCAGCAGTAAAGACAGGGGAGGCGAGCAGTACTTC. Encoded protein: CASSKDRGGEQYF.

The chain is built from TRBV14 and TRBJ2-7, with 13 bases fitting TRBD2. The V gene end was trimmed by 3 bases and the J gene end by 2 bases; junction bases not matched to a gene: 16. The length of the CDR3 is 20 residues. Germline loops: CDR1 SGHDN, CDR2 FVKESK. CDR3 DNA sequence: TGTGCCAGCAGCCAGACACCGGGACTAGCGGGACCTAATTATCCCTACGAGCAGTACTTC. It is translated as CASSQTPGLAGPNYPYEQYF.

V and J are TRBV28 and TRBJ2-1, with a possible D match to TRBD1 (6 bases). Deletions cut 9 bases from V and 13 bases from J, with 16 bases between. The CDR3 runs to 11 residues. Germline CDR1 reads MDHEN; CDR2 reads SYDVKM. The CDR3 sequence is CASNAGQRQFF. For the CDR3, the DNA is TGTGCCAGTAATGCCGGACAGCGCCAGTTCTTC.

The rearrangement joins TRBV7-2 to TRBJ1-4, with TRBD1 identical over 8 bases. Per the germline V gene, CDR1 is SGHTA and CDR2 is FQGNSA. With 7 bases clipped from V and 2 bases from J, the junction kept 6 bases outside the gene matches. The CDR3 consists of 15 residues. In nucleotides, the CDR3 is TGTGCCAGCACCCGGAACAGGGGGACTAATGAAAAACTGTTTTTT. It codes for CASTRNRGTNEKLFF. Full variable domain (rest looked up from reference TRBV7-2 and TRBJ1-4): GAGVSQSPSNKVTEKGKDVELRCDPISGHTALYWYRQSLGQGLEFLIYFQGNSAPDKSGLPSDRFSAERTGGSVSTLTIQRTQQEDSAVYLCASTRNRGTNEKLFFGSGTQLSVL.

The rearrangement links TRBV5-1 to TRBJ2-7, with a tentative D call TRBD1 (6 bases). CDR1 and CDR2 from the germline V gene are SGHRS and YFSETQ. V shed 4 bases and J shed 6 bases, with 14 bases lying between them. CDR3 length equals 13 residues. CDR3 sequence: CASSPGTLFEQYF. CDR3 nucleotide sequence: TGCGCCAGCAGCCCGGGGACACTATTCGAGCAGTACTTC.

The chain is built from TRBV18 and TRBJ1-4, with D unresolved. The CDR3 runs 13 residues. Per germline, CDR1 KGHSH and CDR2 LQKENI. Trimming shortened V by 6 bases and J by 4 bases, and 9 bases separated the two germline ends. The CDR3 is CASSGESNEKLFF. The CDR3 DNA follows: TGTGCCAGCTCCGGGGAAAGTAATGAAAAACTGTTTTTT.

This CDR3 is CAWSGTGDGYTF. CDR3 bases: TGTGCCTGGAGTGGGACAGGGGATGGCTACACCTTC. The gene calls are TRBV30 and TRBJ1-2; 9 bases are a match to TRBD1. V was clipped by 1 base and J by 6 bases; unmatched bases: 0. Germline CDR1 and CDR2: GTSNPN and SVGIG (reference sequence). This CDR3 is 12 amino acids long.